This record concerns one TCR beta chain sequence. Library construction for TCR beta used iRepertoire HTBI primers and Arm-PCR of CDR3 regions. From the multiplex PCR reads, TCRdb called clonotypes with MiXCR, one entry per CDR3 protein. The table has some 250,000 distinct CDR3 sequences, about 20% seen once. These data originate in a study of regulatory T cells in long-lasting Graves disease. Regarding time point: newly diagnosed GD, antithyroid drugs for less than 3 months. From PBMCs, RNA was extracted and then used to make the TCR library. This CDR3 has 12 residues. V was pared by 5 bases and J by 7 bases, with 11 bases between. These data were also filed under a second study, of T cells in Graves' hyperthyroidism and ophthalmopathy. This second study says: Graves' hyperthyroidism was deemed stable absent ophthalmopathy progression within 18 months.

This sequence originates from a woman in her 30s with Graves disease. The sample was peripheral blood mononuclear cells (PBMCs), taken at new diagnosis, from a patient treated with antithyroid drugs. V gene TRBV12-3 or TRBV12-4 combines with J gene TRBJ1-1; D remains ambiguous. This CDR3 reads CASSPTPDEAFF. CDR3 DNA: TGTGCCAGCAGTCCTACTCCAGATGAAGCTTTCTTT.